In its sample, the clone carrying this TCR beta chain was seen once. The CDR3 totals 17 residues. CDR1 is WNHNN and CDR2 is SYGVQD in the germline V gene (reference sequence). Trimming at V came to 7 bases and at J to 1 base, leaving 11 bases not matched to a gene. The sample originates from a study of blood T cell repertoires in COVID-19. Study-level background: T cells, B-cell-depleted T cells, or PBMCs provided the cDNA or gDNA that served as material.

Clones were sequenced by immunoSEQ multiplex PCR, and TCRdb holds only the in-frame ones, with some missing. This sample has about 160,000 clones, with roughly four fifths found just once. The receptor was derived from a woman of 80 years or more with acute or convalescent COVID-19. The sample consisted of peripheral blood. This sequence joins TRBV10-1 and TRBJ2-4; TRBD1 aligns across 9 bases. The chain's CDR3 is CASTVNRGRVAKNIQYF. In DNA, the CDR3 is TGCGCCAGCACTGTAAACAGGGGGCGCGTGGCCAAAAACATTCAGTACTTC.